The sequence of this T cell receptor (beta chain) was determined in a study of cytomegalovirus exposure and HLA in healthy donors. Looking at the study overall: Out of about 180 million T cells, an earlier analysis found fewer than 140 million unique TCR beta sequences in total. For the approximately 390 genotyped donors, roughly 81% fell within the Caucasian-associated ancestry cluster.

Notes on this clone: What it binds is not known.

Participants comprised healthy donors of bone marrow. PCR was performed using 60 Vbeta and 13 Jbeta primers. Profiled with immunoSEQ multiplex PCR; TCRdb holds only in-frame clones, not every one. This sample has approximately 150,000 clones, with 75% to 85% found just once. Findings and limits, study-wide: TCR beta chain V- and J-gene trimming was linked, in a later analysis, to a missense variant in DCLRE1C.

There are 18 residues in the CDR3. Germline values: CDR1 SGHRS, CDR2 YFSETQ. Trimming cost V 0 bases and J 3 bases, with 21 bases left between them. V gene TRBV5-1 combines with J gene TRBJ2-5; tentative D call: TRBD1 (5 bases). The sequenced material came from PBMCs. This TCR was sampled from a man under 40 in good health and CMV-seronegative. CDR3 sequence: CASSLVGASPIHKETQYF. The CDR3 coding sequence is TGCGCCAGCAGCTTGGTAGGGGCCTCTCCGATTCACAAAGAGACCCAGTACTTC.